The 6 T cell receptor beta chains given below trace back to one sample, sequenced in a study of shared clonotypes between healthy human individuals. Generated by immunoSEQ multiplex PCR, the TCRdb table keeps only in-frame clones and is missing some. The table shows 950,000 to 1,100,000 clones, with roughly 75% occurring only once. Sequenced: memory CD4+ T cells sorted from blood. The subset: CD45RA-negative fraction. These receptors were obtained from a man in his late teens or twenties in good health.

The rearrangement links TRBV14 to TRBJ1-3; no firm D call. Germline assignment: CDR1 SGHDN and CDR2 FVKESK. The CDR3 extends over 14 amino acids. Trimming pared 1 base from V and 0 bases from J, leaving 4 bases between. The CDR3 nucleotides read TGTGCCAGCAGCCAAGTCATCTCTGGAAACACCATATATTTT. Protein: CASSQVISGNTIYF.

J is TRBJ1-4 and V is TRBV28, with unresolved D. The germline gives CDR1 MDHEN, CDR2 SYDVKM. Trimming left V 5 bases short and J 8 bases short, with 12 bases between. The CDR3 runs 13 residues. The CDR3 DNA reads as TGTGCCAGCAGTGTCGCAGGTTCCGAAAAACTGTTTTTT. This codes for CASSVAGSEKLFF.

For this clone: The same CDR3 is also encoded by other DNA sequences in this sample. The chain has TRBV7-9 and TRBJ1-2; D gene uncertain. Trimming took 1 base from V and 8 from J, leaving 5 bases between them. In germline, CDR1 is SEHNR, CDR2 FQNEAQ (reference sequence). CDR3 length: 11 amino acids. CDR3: CASSLGGGYTF. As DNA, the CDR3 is TGTGCCAGCAGCTTAGGTGGGGGCTACACCTTC.

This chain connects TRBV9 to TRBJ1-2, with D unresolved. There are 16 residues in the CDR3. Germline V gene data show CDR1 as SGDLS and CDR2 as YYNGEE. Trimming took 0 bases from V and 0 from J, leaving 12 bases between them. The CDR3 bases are TGTGCCAGCAGCGTAGGCGCGGAGGGTTCTAACTATGGCTACACCTTC. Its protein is CASSVGAEGSNYGYTF. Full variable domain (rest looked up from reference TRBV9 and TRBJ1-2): DSGVTQTPKHLITATGQRVTLRCSPRSGDLSVYWYQQSLDQGLQFLIQYYNGEERAKGNILERFSAQQFPDLHSELNLSSLELGDSALYFCASSVGAEGSNYGYTFGSGTRLTVV.

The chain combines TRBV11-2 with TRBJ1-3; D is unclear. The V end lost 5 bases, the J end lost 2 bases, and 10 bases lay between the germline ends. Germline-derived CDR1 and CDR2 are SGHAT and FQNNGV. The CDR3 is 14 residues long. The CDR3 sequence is CASSLRIPGNTIYF. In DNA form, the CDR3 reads TGTGCCAGCAGCCTGCGGATTCCTGGAAACACCATATATTTT.

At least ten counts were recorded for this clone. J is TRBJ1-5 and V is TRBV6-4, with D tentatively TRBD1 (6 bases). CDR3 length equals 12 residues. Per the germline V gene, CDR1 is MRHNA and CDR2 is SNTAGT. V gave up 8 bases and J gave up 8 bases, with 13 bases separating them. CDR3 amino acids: CASARQGKPQHF. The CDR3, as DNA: TGTGCCAGCGCTCGTCAGGGGAAGCCCCAGCATTTT.